The 24 T cell receptor beta chains in this list originate from one sample, sequenced in a study of blood T cells in healthy people across ages. For the second PCR, which ran for 7 to 11 cycles, a sample-barcoded 5' primer and a J-beta primer mix were used. TCRdb re-called the 5' RACE reads with MiXCR, one entry per CDR3 protein. The data contain 950,000 to 1,200,000 distinct CDR3 sequences, 35% to 40% of them singletons. Sequenced sample: blood. These receptors were collected from a man between 18 and 35 years old in good health.

This clonotype appeared a few times. The V and J genes are TRBV28 and TRBJ1-2, with D unclear. Germline V gene lookup returns CDR1 MDHEN and CDR2 SYDVKM. Trimming removed 4 bases from V and 0 bases from J, with 15 bases in between. The CDR3 spans 16 residues. DNA of the CDR3: TGTGCCAGCAGTTCACTCCCCGGAGAATCTAACTATGGCTACACCTTC. Translating gives CASSSLPGESNYGYTF.

The J gene is TRBJ1-2, the V gene TRBV12-3 or TRBV12-4; D gene uncertain. V dropped 4 bases and J dropped 4 bases, with 10 bases sitting between them. The CDR3 sequence is 13 residues long. The chain's CDR3 is CASSWASFYGYTF. CDR3 sequence (DNA): TGTGCCAGCAGTTGGGCCAGCTTCTATGGCTACACCTTC.

This clonotype appeared a few times. The chain employs TRBV20-1 and TRBJ2-3; 7 bases line up with TRBD2. The germline gives CDR1 DFQATT, CDR2 SNEGSKA (reference sequence). V trimming: 3 bases; J trimming: 2 bases; junction bases outside the gene matches: 14. The CDR3 runs 17 residues. CDR3: CSASDRGEAGITDTQYF. CDR3 DNA: TGCAGTGCTAGTGATCGTGGGGAAGCGGGGATCACAGATACGCAGTATTTT.

This clonotype was seen only once. V gene TRBV9 combines with J gene TRBJ1-5; possible D gene TRBD1, 5 bases. Germline assignment: CDR1 SGDLS and CDR2 YYNGEE. CDR3 length equals 16 residues. V lost 4 bases and J 2 bases, leaving 16 bases between the germline ends. CDR3: CASSREGGGGNQPQHF. Here the CDR3 DNA reads TGTGCCAGCAGCAGAGAAGGCGGGGGGGGCAATCAGCCCCAGCATTTT.

This chain joins TRBV9 and TRBJ2-1; D call uncertain. Per the germline V gene, CDR1 is SGDLS and CDR2 is YYNGEE. Between the trimmed V and J ends, which lost 0 bases and 6 bases, there was a span of 10 bases. The CDR3 length is 14 residues. CDR3 in DNA: TGTGCCAGCAGCGTAGGCGACACCCTCAATGAGCAGTTCTTC. As protein: CASSVGDTLNEQFF.

This clonotype is a singleton in its sample. The chain employs TRBV7-9 and TRBJ2-1; perhaps TRBD2 as D (6 bases). TRBJ2-7 explains the end of the DNA better; the J call may be wrong. Per the germline V gene, CDR1 is SEHNR and CDR2 is FQNEAQ (reference sequence). CDR3 length equals 17 residues. CDR3 amino acids: CASSLGTLRGSYNEQYF. DNA for the CDR3: TGTGCCAGCAGCTTAGGGACTCTCCGGGGGTCCTACAATGAGCAGTACTTC.

The J gene is TRBJ1-2, the V gene TRBV6-2 or TRBV6-3, with 8 nucleotides matching TRBD1. This CDR3 has 16 amino acids. V gave up 7 bases and J gave up 3 bases; unmatched junction bases: 13. Germline CDR1 is MNHEY and CDR2 is SVGEGT. In DNA form, the CDR3 reads TGTGCCAGCACCCGAGGACAGGGAGCAAATCACTATGGCTACACCTTC. This sequence encodes CASTRGQGANHYGYTF.

The chain couples TRBV7-9 to TRBJ2-4; D gene ambiguous. Matching the DNA end better, TRBJ2-7 makes the J call doubtful. The CDR3 runs 14 residues. Looked up from germline, CDR1 is SEHNR and CDR2 is FQNEAQ (reference sequence). The CDR3 protein is CASSLNLAADEQYF. The DNA of the CDR3 is TGTGCCAGCAGCTTAAATCTGGCAGCCGACGAGCAGTACTTC.

The CDR3 reads CSANRGQTQYF. Written as DNA, the CDR3 is TGCAGTGCTAATAGGGGGCAGACCCAGTACTTC. The chain carries TRBV20-1 and TRBJ2-7, with TRBD1 matching 7 bases. The J call is uncertain, as TRBJ2-5 better fits the DNA end. Germline CDR1 is DFQATT and CDR2 is SNEGSKA (reference sequence). This CDR3 spans 11 amino acids.

This rearrangement joins TRBV7-8 to TRBJ2-7; 12 bases are shared with TRBD2. CDR3 length equals 20 residues. V gave up 5 bases and J gave up 7 bases; unmatched junction bases: 24. Germline V gives CDR1 SGHVS, CDR2 FQNEAQ. The CDR3, as DNA: TGTGCCAGCAGCGATACATGGCTAGCGGGGGGGCCCAACTCCTACAATGAGCAGTACTTC. This sequence encodes CASSDTWLAGGPNSYNEQYF.

The CDR3 region has the DNA TGTGCCAGCAGTTACAGGGGGCGCGGGAATGAGCAGTTCTTC. This translates into CASSYRGRGNEQFF. The chain carries TRBV27 and TRBJ2-1; TRBD1 agrees at 9 bases. V shed 4 bases and J 7 bases; nucleotides not matched to a gene: 5. The germline CDR1 and CDR2 sequences are MNHEY and SMNVEV (reference sequence). This CDR3 comprises 14 residues.

Remarks on this clonotype: The junction differs from germline at one of its ends, possibly a read error. The J gene is TRBJ1-5, the V gene TRBV20-1, with D possibly matching TRBD1 (6 bases). Germline V CDR1 and CDR2: DFQATT, SNEGSKA (reference sequence). This CDR3 is built from 16 residues. The CDR3 coding sequence is TGCGGTGCTATCAGGCTCCTCGGGGGGCTAAGTCAGCCCCAGCATTTT. Encoded protein: CGAIRLLGGLSQPQHF.

This clonotype was observed a handful of times. The chain joins TRBV20-1 to TRBJ1-2; weak D call: TRBD1 (6 bases). Germline V gives CDR1 DFQATT, CDR2 SNEGSKA (reference sequence). The CDR3 runs to 15 residues. CDR3 in amino acids: CSIGWGRGRNYGYTF. The CDR3 DNA reads TGCAGCATAGGATGGGGTCGGGGGCGAAACTATGGCTACACCTTC.

This clonotype was counted between two and nine times. The chain is built from TRBV6-5 and TRBJ2-4; 7 bases match TRBD2. V lost 0 bases to trimming and J lost 9 bases; unmatched junction nucleotides: 5. Per germline, CDR1 MNHEY and CDR2 SVGAGI. This CDR3 has 14 amino acids. CDR3 loop: CASSYSAGVGIQYF. The CDR3 region has the DNA TGTGCCAGCAGTTACTCGGCGGGGGTGGGCATTCAGTACTTC.

V usage is TRBV6-2 or TRBV6-3 and J usage is TRBJ2-4; TRBD2 agrees at 12 bases. V shed 4 bases and J 1 base; nucleotides not matched to a gene: 5. CDR3 size: 17 residues. Germline loops: CDR1 MNHEY, CDR2 SVGEGT. The CDR3 region has the DNA TGTGCCAGCAGTTGGTCTAGCGGGGGGGCTGCCAAAAACATTCAGTACTTC. This codes for CASSWSSGGAAKNIQYF.

The gene calls are TRBV12-3 or TRBV12-4 and TRBJ1-1; no reliable D call. Trimming removed 1 base from V and 2 bases from J, with 11 bases in between. This CDR3 contains 15 residues. CDR3 coding DNA: TGTGCCAGCAGTTTAGGCCCCCAATTAAACACTGAAGCTTTCTTT. This encodes CASSLGPQLNTEAFF.

This clonotype turned up a few times. The chain employs TRBV4-2 and TRBJ1-1, with 7 bases matching TRBD1. CDR3 length: 16 residues. With V trimmed by 0 bases and J by 5 bases, 9 bases remained unmatched. Germline CDR1 and CDR2: LGHNA and YNFKEQ. The DNA of the CDR3 is TGTGCCAGCAGCCAAGATCAGGGGGGGCTGGGGACTGAAGCTTTCTTT. Translating it yields CASSQDQGGLGTEAFF.

The chain employs TRBV20-1 and TRBJ2-1; TRBD1 might be the D (6 bases). Germline V CDR1 and CDR2: DFQATT, SNEGSKA (reference sequence). V lost 7 bases and J 7 bases, leaving 11 bases between the germline ends. The CDR3 is made up of 11 amino acids. The CDR3 DNA is TGCAGTGTTCTGAGGGGGAATGAGCAGTTCTTC. Its translation is CSVLRGNEQFF.

At least ten counts were recorded for this clonotype. The chain has TRBV20-1 and TRBJ2-7; 9 bases map to TRBD1. Losses at the gene ends were 0 bases for V and 1 base for J; bases not matched to a gene: 4. The CDR3 totals 15 residues. Germline loops: CDR1 DFQATT, CDR2 SNEGSKA (reference sequence). The CDR3 is CSARDRGQGSYEQYF. The CDR3, as DNA: TGCAGTGCTAGAGATAGGGGACAGGGATCCTACGAGCAGTACTTC.

This clonotype showed up just a few times. The CDR3 bases are TGTGCCAGCAGCGATCAAAGCGGGGGGGCTTCCTACAATGAGCAGTTCTTC. Translation gives CASSDQSGGASYNEQFF. The chain joins TRBV7-2 to TRBJ2-1; TRBD2 aligns across 10 bases. Trimming took 5 bases from V and 1 from J; bases not matched to a gene: 8. This CDR3 spans 17 amino acids. Germline V gene lookup returns CDR1 SGHTA and CDR2 FQGNSA.

As DNA, the CDR3 is TGCGCCAGCAGCCCAAGTGTTACGGGGACCACTGAAGCTTTCTTT. Amino acids: CASSPSVTGTTEAFF. The V and J genes are TRBV4-1 and TRBJ1-1; perhaps TRBD1 as D (5 bases). The CDR3 totals 15 residues. The germline V gene encodes CDR1 MGHRA and CDR2 YSYEKL. V shed 4 bases and J shed 4 bases, with 16 bases lying between them.

The chain recombines TRBV12-3 or TRBV12-4 with TRBJ1-4; 12 bases fit TRBD1. Trimming removed 6 bases from V and 6 bases from J; junction bases left unmatched: 8. The CDR3 loop spans 16 amino acids. CDR3 bases: TGTGCCAGCAGCAGTGGGACAGGGGGCCCTCATGAAAAACTGTTTTTT. It specifies CASSSGTGGPHEKLFF.

With regard to this clonotype: A read error may account for a junction end that differs from germline. This chain's CDR3 is CASSVLRGYEQYF. Written as DNA, the CDR3 is TGTGCCAGCAGTGTACTACGGGGTTACGAGCAGTACTTT. The chain uses TRBV27 and TRBJ2-7; a weak D match, TRBD2 (5 bases). Per the germline V gene, CDR1 is MNHEY and CDR2 is SMNVEV (reference sequence). This CDR3 has 13 residues.

Details on this clonotype: The junction and the germline gene differ at one end; a read error may be behind it. This chain joins TRBV6-1 and TRBJ2-7, with TRBD1 as a possible D gene (6 bases). With the DNA end fitting TRBJ2-4 better, the J assignment may be wrong. The CDR3 runs to 18 residues. Germline-derived CDR1 and CDR2 are MNHNS and SASEGT. The CDR3 sequence: CASSAPLGGRQAQNIQYF. CDR3 in DNA: TGTGCCAGCAGTGCTCCACTTGGGGGCCGCCAAGCCCAAAACATTCAGTACTTC.